This entry lists 18 T cell receptor beta chains sequenced from one sample in a study of long-term antiretroviral therapy in people with HIV. At the survey level, the v3.0 immunoSEQ assay was run. The repertoire was sequenced with immunoSEQ multiplex PCR; TCRdb's copy has only in-frame clones and lacks some. The data hold some 10,000 clones, with around nine tenths observed a single time. The sequenced sample was unsorted PBMCs, obtained 0.2 years before starting antiretroviral therapy. These receptors were collected from a woman aged 40-49 years with HIV.

V is TRBV19 and J is TRBJ1-1, with TRBD1 matching over 7 bases. CDR1 is LNHDA, CDR2 SQIVND, per germline (reference sequence). This CDR3 comprises 16 residues. V shed 5 bases, J shed 0 bases, and the junction held 9 bases outside the gene matches. For the CDR3, the DNA is TGTGCCAGTAGTGGAACTTGGGGGACAGTGAACACTGAAGCTTTCTTT. The encoded protein is CASSGTWGTVNTEAFF.

This clone has only one observation. The chain uses TRBV6-1 and TRBJ1-2; the match to TRBD1 covers 7 bases. This CDR3 has 14 amino acids. CDR1 MNHNS and CDR2 SASEGT come from the germline V gene. V lost 0 bases and J lost 7; bases outside the gene matches: 5. The CDR3 reads CASSEAGQDSGYTF. For the CDR3, the DNA is TGTGCCAGCAGTGAAGCAGGACAGGATAGTGGCTACACCTTC.

This chain joins TRBV7-9 and TRBJ1-4; D is ambiguous. Deletions cut 3 bases from V and 2 bases from J, with 10 bases between. The length of the CDR3 is 15 residues. Germline lookup yields CDR1 SEHNR and CDR2 FQNEAQ (reference sequence). The CDR3 coding sequence is TGTGCCAGCAGCTTGGGTACAACTACTAATGAAAAACTGTTTTTT. Protein sequence: CASSLGTTTNEKLFF.

The V call is TRBV19, the J call TRBJ1-5, with D maybe TRBD1 (5 bases). V was shortened by 5 bases and J by 0 bases, with 14 bases between the two germline ends. From germline, CDR1 is LNHDA and CDR2 SQIVND (reference sequence). CDR3 size: 16 residues. The CDR3 region has the DNA TGTGCCAGTAGTGTCCCTAAGGGGAATAGCAATCAGCCCCAGCATTTT. It translates to CASSVPKGNSNQPQHF.

CDR3 coding DNA: TGTGCCAGCAGGGACGCAGCTTCCTACGAGCAGTACTTC. Its protein product is CASRDAASYEQYF. V usage is TRBV25-1 and J usage is TRBJ2-7, with D hard to call. Germline V lookup: CDR1 MGHDK, CDR2 SYGVNS. CDR3 length: 13 amino acids. Trimming took off 6 bases at V and 1 base at J, with 10 bases between the two ends.

The CDR3 bases are TGTGCCGGGATGGAGGGCAATGAAAAACTGTTTTTT. Protein: CAGMEGNEKLFF. The chain has TRBV7-9 and TRBJ1-4; no definite D call. V shed 11 bases and J shed 5 bases, with 12 bases lying between them. The germline gives CDR1 SEHNR, CDR2 FQNEAQ (reference sequence). The CDR3 covers 12 residues.

V usage is TRBV5-1 and J usage is TRBJ1-2; 8 bases match TRBD1. Germline CDR1 is SGHRS and CDR2 is YFSETQ. The V and J ends lost 0 bases and 8 bases, in that order; junction bases with no gene match: 6. The CDR3 length is 14 residues. CDR3 in DNA: TGCGCCAGCAGCTTGGATGGACAGGGTGAAGGCTACACCTTC. It yields the protein CASSLDGQGEGYTF.

The chain carries TRBV5-1 and TRBJ2-4; 7 nucleotides line up with TRBD2. The CDR3 contains 17 residues. Germline assignment: CDR1 SGHRS and CDR2 YFSETQ. The J segment lost 1 base and the V segment lost 4 bases, leaving 11 bases of the junction unmatched. The CDR3: CASSPGTTQWAKNIQYF. In DNA form, the CDR3 reads TGCGCCAGCAGCCCCGGGACTACGCAATGGGCCAAAAACATTCAGTACTTC.

The chain joins TRBV6-6 to TRBJ2-1; the D call may be TRBD1 or TRBD2 (5 bases each). The CDR3 has 15 amino acids. Germline V gene lookup returns CDR1 MNHNY and CDR2 SVGAGI (reference sequence). The ends were cut back, 0 bases at V and 9 bases at J, with 15 bases in the middle. The CDR3 spells CASSYSPGPSGEQFF. The DNA of the CDR3 is TGTGCCAGCAGTTACTCCCCGGGACCCAGTGGTGAGCAGTTCTTC.

V and J are TRBV21-1 and TRBJ1-1. TRBV21-1 is an annotated pseudogene. The CDR3 totals 17 residues. CDR3 sequence: CASSKVRGERADTEAFF. The CDR3 region has the DNA TGTGCCAGCAGCAAAGTTCGAGGAGAAAGGGCGGACACTGAAGCTTTCTTT.

The rearrangement links TRBV4-3 to TRBJ2-2; D might be TRBD1 (5 bases). The V gene's germline CDR1 is LGHNA and CDR2 YSLEER. The length of the CDR3 is 16 residues. Trimming shortened V by 0 bases and J by 0 bases, and 8 bases separated the two germline ends. The CDR3 loop reads CASSQDSRANTGELFF. The CDR3 coding sequence is TGCGCCAGCAGCCAAGATTCCAGGGCGAACACCGGGGAGCTGTTTTTT.

The CDR3 DNA reads TGTGCCAGCAGCCCCTTCCGGGACAGGTTCGGCTATGGCTACACCTTC. It specifies CASSPFRDRFGYGYTF. This chain uses TRBV7-2 with TRBJ1-2, with TRBD1 matching over 8 bases. The CDR3 is made up of 16 amino acids. In germline, CDR1 is SGHTA, CDR2 FQGNSA. The trim removed 5 bases at V and 4 bases at J, leaving 12 bases unmatched.

The CDR3 DNA sequence: TGCGCCAGCAGCTTACAGGGGGGTGTGACAGATACGCAGTATTTT. Residues: CASSLQGGVTDTQYF. The rearrangement uses TRBV5-1 and TRBJ2-3; 8 bases fit TRBD1. This CDR3 spans 15 amino acids. Losses at the gene ends were 2 bases for V and 3 bases for J; bases not matched to a gene: 5. The germline gives CDR1 SGHRS, CDR2 YFSETQ.

The chain uses TRBV18 and TRBJ2-1, with 10 bases lining up with TRBD1. CDR3 size: 16 residues. The V segment lost 0 bases and the J segment 10 bases; nucleotides outside the gene matches: 9. Germline CDR1 is KGHSH and CDR2 is LQKENI. This CDR3 is CASSPPGQGGQLEQFF. CDR3 bases: TGTGCCAGCTCACCACCCGGACAGGGGGGACAATTGGAGCAGTTCTTC.

This clone was seen just once. The chain uses TRBV9 and TRBJ2-5; unclear D gene. There are 15 residues in the CDR3. Germline V gives CDR1 SGDLS, CDR2 YYNGEE. Trimming shortened V by 0 bases and J by 2 bases, and 11 bases separated the two germline ends. CDR3 in amino acids: CASSVATEFQETQYF. In DNA form, the CDR3 reads TGTGCCAGCAGCGTAGCTACAGAATTTCAAGAGACCCAGTACTTC.

The chain links TRBV2 to TRBJ1-6; D ambiguous. This CDR3 contains 13 residues. Per germline, CDR1 SNHLY and CDR2 FYNNEI. Trimming took 5 bases from V and 8 from J, leaving 10 bases between them. CDR3 DNA: TGTGCCAGCAGTAGAGGATCCCATTCACCCCTCCACTTT. Translating it yields CASSRGSHSPLHF. Full variable domain (missing parts from reference TRBV2 and TRBJ1-6): EPEVTQTPSHQVTQMGQEVILRCVPISNHLYFYWYRQILGQKVEFLVSFYNNEISEKSEIFDDQFSVERPDGSNFTLKIRSTKLEDSAMYFCASSRGSHSPLHFGNGTRLTVT.

The count of this clone is one. The chain is built from TRBV18 and TRBJ1-2, with D uncertain. The CDR3 is 13 residues long. Trimming shortened V by 5 bases and J by 7 bases, and 14 bases separated the two germline ends. Germline assignment: CDR1 KGHSH and CDR2 LQKENI. CDR3 sequence: CASSSTDGVGYTF. The CDR3 bases are TGTGCCAGCTCATCTACCGACGGAGTTGGCTACACCTTC.

The rearrangement links TRBV4-3 to TRBJ2-3; D may match TRBD1 or TRBD2 (6 bases each). Per the germline V gene, CDR1 is LGHNA and CDR2 is YSLEER. CDR3 size: 18 residues. Between the trimmed V and J ends, which lost 0 bases and 1 base, there was a span of 17 bases. CDR3 bases: TGCGCCAGCAGCCAAGATACCTTAAGGGGGGTTGGCACAGATACGCAGTATTTT. Residues: CASSQDTLRGVGTDTQYF.